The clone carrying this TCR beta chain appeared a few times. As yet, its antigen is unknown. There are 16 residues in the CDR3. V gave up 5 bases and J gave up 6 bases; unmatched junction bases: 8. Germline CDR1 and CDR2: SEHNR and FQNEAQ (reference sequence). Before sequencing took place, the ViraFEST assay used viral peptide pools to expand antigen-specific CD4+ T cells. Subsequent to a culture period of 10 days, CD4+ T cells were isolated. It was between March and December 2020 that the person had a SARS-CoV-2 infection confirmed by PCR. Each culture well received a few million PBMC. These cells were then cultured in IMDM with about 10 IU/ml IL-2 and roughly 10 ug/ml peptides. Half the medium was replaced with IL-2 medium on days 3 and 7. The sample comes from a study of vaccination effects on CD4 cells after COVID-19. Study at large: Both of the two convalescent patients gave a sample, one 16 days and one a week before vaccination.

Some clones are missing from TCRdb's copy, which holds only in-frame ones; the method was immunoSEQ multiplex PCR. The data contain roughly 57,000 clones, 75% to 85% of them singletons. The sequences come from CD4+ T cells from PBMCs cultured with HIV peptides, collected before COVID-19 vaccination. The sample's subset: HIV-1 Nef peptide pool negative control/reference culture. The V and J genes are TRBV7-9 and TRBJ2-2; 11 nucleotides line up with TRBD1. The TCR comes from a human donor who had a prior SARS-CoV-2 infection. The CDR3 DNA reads TGTGCCAGCAGCCCGGGTTGGACAGGGGGCGCCGGGGAGCTGTTTTTT. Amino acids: CASSPGWTGGAGELFF.